The 19 T cell receptor beta chains below were found in one sample sequenced in a study of T cell responses to AZD1222 COVID-19 vaccine. Libraries were prepared by immunoSEQ multiplex PCR; TCRdb keeps only in-frame clonotypes and omits some of them. The profile shows approximately 42,000 clones, around 88% of them singletons. The sample here was peripheral blood, taken 28 days after the second AZD1222 dose. These receptors all stem from an adult who received the AZD1222 COVID-19 vaccine.

This clone was recorded once. V is TRBV3-1 (or the pseudogene TRBV3-2) and J is TRBJ1-4, with a possible D match to TRBD1 (5 bases). Per germline, CDR1 LGHDT and CDR2 YNNKEL (reference sequence). The length of the CDR3 is 13 residues. V gave up 2 bases and J gave up 8 bases, with 9 bases separating them. As DNA, the CDR3 is TGTGCCAGCAGCCAATGGGGCATAGAAAAACTGTTTTTT. This gives the protein CASSQWGIEKLFF.

This sequence joins TRBV13 and TRBJ2-7; the match to TRBD1 covers 9 bases. The germline gives CDR1 PRHDT, CDR2 FYEKMQ (reference sequence). This CDR3 comprises 15 residues. V was pared by 0 bases and J by 2 bases, with 2 bases of the junction left unmatched. CDR3 bases: TGTGCCAGCAGCTTAGGGGGACAGGGCACCTACGAGCAGTACTTC. Protein: CASSLGGQGTYEQYF.

As for this clone: At one boundary the junction diverges from the germline segment, which might be a read error. The chain employs TRBV7-3 and TRBJ1-2; TRBD1 aligns across 8 bases. This CDR3 has 13 residues. Germline lookup yields CDR1 SGHTA and CDR2 FQGTGA. CDR3 coding DNA: TGTGCCAGCAGCCCCGACTCGACAGGGGCCATCGCCTTC. As protein: CASSPDSTGAIAF.

This rearrangement joins TRBV5-8 to TRBJ2-5, with D perhaps being TRBD1 or TRBD2 (5 bases each). V was cut by 2 bases and J by 4 bases, with 18 bases left in between. The CDR3 runs 16 residues. Germline V gives CDR1 SGHTS, CDR2 YDEGEE. In DNA form, the CDR3 reads TGTGCCAGCAGCTTACGAACCGGGACCCGGGGAGAGACCCAGTACTTC. Its protein product is CASSLRTGTRGETQYF.

This chain connects TRBV5-1 to TRBJ1-2, with no clear D. V gave up 4 bases and J gave up 2 bases, with 12 bases separating them. Germline CDR1 SGHRS, CDR2 YFSETQ. The CDR3 has 14 residues. The DNA of the CDR3 is TGCGCCAGCAGCGAAGGCGGGAGGAACTATGGCTACACCTTC. Its protein is CASSEGGRNYGYTF.

In its sample, this clone was seen a few times. This chain uses TRBV7-3 with TRBJ2-2, with D tentatively TRBD2 (6 bases). The CDR3 length is 14 residues. The V and J ends lost 5 bases and 6 bases respectively, with 13 bases between them. Per germline, CDR1 SGHTA and CDR2 FQGTGA. The CDR3: CASSPSGVAGELFF. In DNA, the CDR3 is TGTGCCAGCAGCCCTTCGGGGGTCGCCGGGGAGCTGTTTTTT.

V usage is TRBV6-2 or TRBV6-3 and J usage is TRBJ1-2; 8 nucleotides line up with TRBD1. Unmatched junction bases numbered 7, after V lost 5 bases and J lost 8 bases. The CDR3 contains 13 residues. Germline lookup yields CDR1 MNHEY and CDR2 SVGEGT. The CDR3 spells CASSDGQGRGYTF. The CDR3 DNA reads as TGTGCCAGCAGTGATGGACAGGGTAGAGGCTACACCTTC.

The chain is built from TRBV6-5 and TRBJ1-2; no clear D gene. Trimming left V 8 bases short and J 8 bases short, with 15 bases between. Per germline, CDR1 MNHEY and CDR2 SVGAGI. The CDR3 covers 12 residues. CDR3 coding DNA: TGTGCCAGCGAGACGGATTCCGAAGGCTACACCTTC. Residues: CASETDSEGYTF.

This clone has a single count. The chain uses TRBV7-2 and TRBJ2-5, with 9 bases aligning to TRBD2. Losses at the gene ends were 1 base for V and 5 bases for J; bases not matched to a gene: 5. From germline, CDR1 is SGHTA and CDR2 FQGNSA. This CDR3 contains 15 residues. The CDR3: CASSLGRGGRETQYF. The CDR3 DNA reads TGTGCCAGCAGCTTAGGGCGGGGGGGCCGCGAGACCCAGTACTTC.

J is TRBJ2-7 and V is TRBV7-8, with 12 bases fitting TRBD2. The CDR3 runs to 16 residues. The ends lost 2 bases at V and 4 bases at J; junction bases unmatched: 6. The germline gives CDR1 SGHVS, CDR2 FQNEAQ. CDR3 sequence (DNA): TGTGCCAGCAGCTTACCTAGCGGGGGGGCCGCGTACGAGCAGTACTTC. Amino acids: CASSLPSGGAAYEQYF.

The chain combines TRBV7-8 with TRBJ2-7; D gene uncertain. Germline CDR1 SGHVS, CDR2 FQNEAQ. CDR3 size: 15 residues. The ends were cut back, 2 bases at V and 7 bases at J, with 18 bases in the middle. DNA for the CDR3: TGTGCCAGCAGCTTACGGGTCGGGTCCTCTACGGAGCAGTACTTC. It is translated as CASSLRVGSSTEQYF.

This clone was seen once. The chain joins TRBV27 to TRBJ2-7; possibly TRBD1 or TRBD2 for D (6 bases each). Germline V gene lookup returns CDR1 MNHEY and CDR2 SMNVEV (reference sequence). V lost 3 bases and J 0 bases, leaving 12 bases between the germline ends. CDR3 length: 15 residues. The CDR3 protein is CASSFRGPISYEQYF. CDR3 bases: TGTGCCAGCAGTTTCCGGGGGCCCATCTCCTACGAGCAGTACTTC.

The chain employs TRBV2 and TRBJ1-1; D unclear. Germline V gives CDR1 SNHLY, CDR2 FYNNEI. This CDR3 is built from 15 residues. V gave up 8 bases and J gave up 0 bases, with 16 bases separating them. This CDR3 reads CASAPGRTLNTEAFF. As DNA, the CDR3 is TGTGCCAGCGCTCCCGGCAGAACTCTGAACACTGAAGCTTTCTTT.

The J gene is TRBJ2-7, the V gene TRBV19, with 8 bases identical to TRBD1. CDR3 size: 17 residues. Losses at the gene ends were 3 bases for V and 1 base for J; bases not matched to a gene: 11. CDR1 is LNHDA, CDR2 SQIVND, per germline (reference sequence). The CDR3 protein is CASSMVGARGLSYEQYF. In DNA, the CDR3 is TGTGCCAGTAGTATGGTTGGGGCCAGGGGGCTTTCCTACGAGCAGTACTTC.

The V gene is TRBV27, the J gene TRBJ2-7, with a weak D call TRBD1 (8 bases). The CDR3 loop spans 15 amino acids. Germline values: CDR1 MNHEY, CDR2 SMNVEV (reference sequence). V lost 5 bases and J lost 4, with 18 bases in between. The CDR3 region is CASSLTGEGTYEQYF. As DNA, the CDR3 is TGTGCCAGCAGTCTGACAGGGGAGGGTACGTACGAGCAGTACTTC.

The chain combines TRBV7-9 with TRBJ1-2, with D perhaps matching TRBD1 (5 bases). This CDR3 comprises 13 residues. V was trimmed by 5 bases and J by 6 bases, leaving 13 bases between them. The germline gives CDR1 SEHNR, CDR2 FQNEAQ (reference sequence). This CDR3 is CASSKVGPDGYTF. CDR3 in DNA: TGTGCCAGCAGCAAAGTGGGGCCGGATGGCTACACCTTC.

The rearrangement uses TRBV9 and TRBJ2-1, with TRBD2 matching over 11 bases. V was clipped by 0 bases and J by 12 bases; unmatched bases: 11. Germline V gene data show CDR1 as SGDLS and CDR2 as YYNGEE. The CDR3 is made up of 16 amino acids. This CDR3 reads CASSVEGSGRAGGQFF. For the CDR3, the DNA is TGTGCCAGCAGCGTAGAGGGTAGCGGGAGGGCAGGGGGGCAGTTCTTC.

The V gene is TRBV27, the J gene TRBJ1-3, with 11 nucleotides matching TRBD1. Germline trimming cut 6 bases from V and 0 bases from J; bases unmatched to any gene: 7. This CDR3 contains 17 residues. Germline loops: CDR1 MNHEY, CDR2 SMNVEV (reference sequence). DNA for the CDR3: TGTGCCAGCAGAGGGGGACAGGGGGGTCTCTCTGGAAACACCATATATTTT. Translated: CASRGGQGGLSGNTIYF.

In this sample, this clone turned up once. V is TRBV29-1 and J is TRBJ1-1; unclear D gene. V was clipped by 5 bases and J by 7 bases, with 14 bases between them. CDR1 is SQVTM and CDR2 is ANQGSEA in the germline V gene. The CDR3 consists of 12 residues. The CDR3 coding sequence is TGCAGCGTTCAGTCCACCTCCCATGAAGCTTTCTTT. Amino acid sequence: CSVQSTSHEAFF.